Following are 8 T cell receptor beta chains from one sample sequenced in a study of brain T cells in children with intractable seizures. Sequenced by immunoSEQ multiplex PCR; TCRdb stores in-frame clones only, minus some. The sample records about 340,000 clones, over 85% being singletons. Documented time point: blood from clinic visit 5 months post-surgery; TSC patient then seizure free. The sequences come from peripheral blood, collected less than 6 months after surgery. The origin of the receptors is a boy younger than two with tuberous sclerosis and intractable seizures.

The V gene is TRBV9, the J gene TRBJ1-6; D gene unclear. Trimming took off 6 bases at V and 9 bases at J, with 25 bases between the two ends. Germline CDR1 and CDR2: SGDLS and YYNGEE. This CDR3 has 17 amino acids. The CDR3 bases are TGTGCCAGCACCTCCCGACGGACGCTCGGAAGGCGTTCACCCCTCCACTTT. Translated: CASTSRRTLGRRSPLHF. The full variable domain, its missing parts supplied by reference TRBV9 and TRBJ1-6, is DSGVTQTPKHLITATGQRVTLRCSPRSGDLSVYWYQQSLDQGLQFLIQYYNGEERAKGNILERFSAQQFPDLHSELNLSSLELGDSALYFCASTSRRTLGRRSPLHFGNGTRLTVT.

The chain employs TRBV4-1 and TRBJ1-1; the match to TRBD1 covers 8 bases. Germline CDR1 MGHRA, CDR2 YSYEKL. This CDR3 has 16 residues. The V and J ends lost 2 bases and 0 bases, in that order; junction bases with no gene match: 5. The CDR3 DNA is TGCGCCAGCAGCCAATCTAGGGACAGGATGAACACTGAAGCTTTCTTT. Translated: CASSQSRDRMNTEAFF.

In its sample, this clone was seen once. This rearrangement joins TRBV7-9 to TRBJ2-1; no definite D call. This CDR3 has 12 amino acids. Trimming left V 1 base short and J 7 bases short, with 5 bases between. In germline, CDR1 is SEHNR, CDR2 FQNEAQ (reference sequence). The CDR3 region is CASSLGFNEQFF. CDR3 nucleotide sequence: TGTGCCAGCAGCTTAGGGTTTAATGAGCAGTTCTTC.

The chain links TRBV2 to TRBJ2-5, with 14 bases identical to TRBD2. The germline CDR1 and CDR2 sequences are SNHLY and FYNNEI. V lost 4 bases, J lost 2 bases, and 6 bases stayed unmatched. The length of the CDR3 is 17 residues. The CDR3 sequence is CASSGTSGGRRQETQYF. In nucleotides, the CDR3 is TGTGCCAGCAGTGGGACTAGCGGGGGGAGGAGGCAAGAGACCCAGTACTTC.

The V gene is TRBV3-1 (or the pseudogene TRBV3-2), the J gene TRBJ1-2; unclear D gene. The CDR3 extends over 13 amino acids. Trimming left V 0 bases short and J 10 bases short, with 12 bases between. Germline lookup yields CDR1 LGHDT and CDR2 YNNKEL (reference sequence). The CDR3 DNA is TGTGCCAGCAGCCAAGACAGTCGGCCTCCCTACACCTTC. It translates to CASSQDSRPPYTF.

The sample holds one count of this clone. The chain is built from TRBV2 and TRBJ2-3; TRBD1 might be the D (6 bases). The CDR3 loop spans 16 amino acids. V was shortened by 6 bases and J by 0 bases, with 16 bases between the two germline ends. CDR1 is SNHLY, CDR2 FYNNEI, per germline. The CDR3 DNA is TGTGCCAGCAGGCCTACAGGGTTCACTAGCACAGATACGCAGTATTTT. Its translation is CASRPTGFTSTDTQYF.

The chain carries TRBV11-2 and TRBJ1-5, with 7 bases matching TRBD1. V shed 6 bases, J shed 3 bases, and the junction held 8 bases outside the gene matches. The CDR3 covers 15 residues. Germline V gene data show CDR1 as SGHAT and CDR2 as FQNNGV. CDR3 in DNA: TGTGCCAGCAGTCCGGGACAGACTTACAATCAGCCCCAGCATTTT. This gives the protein CASSPGQTYNQPQHF. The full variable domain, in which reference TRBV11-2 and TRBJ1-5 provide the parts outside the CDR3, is EAGVAQSPRYKIIEKRQSVAFWCNPISGHATLYWYQQILGQGPKLLIQFQNNGVVDDSQLPKDRFSAERLKGVDSTLKIQPAKLEDSAVYLCASSPGQTYNQPQHFGDGTRLSIL.

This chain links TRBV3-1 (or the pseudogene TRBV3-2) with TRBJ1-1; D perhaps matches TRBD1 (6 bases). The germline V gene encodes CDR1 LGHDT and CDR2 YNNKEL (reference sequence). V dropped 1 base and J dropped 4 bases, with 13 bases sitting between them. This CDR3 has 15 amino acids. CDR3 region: CASSQGTEPLTEAFF. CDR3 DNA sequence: TGTGCCAGCAGCCAAGGGACAGAGCCCCTCACTGAAGCTTTCTTT.